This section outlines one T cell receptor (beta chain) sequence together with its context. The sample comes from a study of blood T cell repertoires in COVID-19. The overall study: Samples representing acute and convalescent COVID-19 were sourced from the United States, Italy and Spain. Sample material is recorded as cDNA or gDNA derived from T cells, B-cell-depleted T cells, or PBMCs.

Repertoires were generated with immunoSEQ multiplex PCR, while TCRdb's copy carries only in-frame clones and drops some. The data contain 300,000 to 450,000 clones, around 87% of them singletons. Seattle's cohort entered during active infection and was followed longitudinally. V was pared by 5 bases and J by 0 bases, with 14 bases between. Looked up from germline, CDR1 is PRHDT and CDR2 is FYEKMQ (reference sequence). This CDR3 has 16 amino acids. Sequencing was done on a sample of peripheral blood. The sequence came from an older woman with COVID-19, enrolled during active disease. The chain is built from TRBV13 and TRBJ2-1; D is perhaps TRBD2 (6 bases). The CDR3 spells CASSTDRDSSYNEQFF. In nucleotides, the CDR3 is TGTGCCAGCAGCACCGACCGGGACTCCTCCTACAATGAGCAGTTCTTC.